The entry below gives a single T cell receptor beta chain sequence along with its context. This sample is part of a study of T cell changes during pregnancy in multiple sclerosis. Data came from immunoSEQ multiplex PCR; TCRdb stores just in-frame clones and leaves some out. The data contain 40,000 to 60,000 clones, roughly 90% of them seen just once; the ten biggest clones take up over 1.2%. The TCR was taken from a female donor in good health, enrolled as a control in a pregnancy study. The sample here was peripheral blood, taken in the first trimester of pregnancy.

The CDR3 DNA is TGTGCCAGCAGCTGTCCCGGGACTAGCGGGACTCACCAAGAGACCCAGTACTTC. It is translated as CASSCPGTSGTHQETQYF. The chain recombines TRBV5-7 with TRBJ2-5, with 13 nucleotides matching TRBD2. TRBV5-7 counts as an open reading frame of uncertain function. V trimming: 3 bases; J trimming: 0 bases; junction bases outside the gene matches: 8. The CDR3 sequence is 18 residues long.